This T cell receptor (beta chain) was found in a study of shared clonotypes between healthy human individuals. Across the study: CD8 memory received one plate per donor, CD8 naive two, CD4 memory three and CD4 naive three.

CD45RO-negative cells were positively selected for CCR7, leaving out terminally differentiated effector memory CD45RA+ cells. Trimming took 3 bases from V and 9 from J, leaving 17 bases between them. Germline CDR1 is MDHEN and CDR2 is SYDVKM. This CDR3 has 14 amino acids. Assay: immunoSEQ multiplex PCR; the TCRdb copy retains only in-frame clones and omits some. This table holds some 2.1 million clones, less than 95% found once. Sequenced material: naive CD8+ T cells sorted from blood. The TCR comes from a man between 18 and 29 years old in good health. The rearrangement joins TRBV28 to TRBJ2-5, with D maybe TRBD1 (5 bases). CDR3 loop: CASSLIRQPAPQYF. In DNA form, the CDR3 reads TGTGCCAGCAGTTTGATCCGACAGCCCGCTCCCCAGTACTTC.